This T cell receptor beta chain appears in the sequencing data of a study of response to subunit inactivated influenza vaccine. TCRdb processed the RT-PCR reads anew with MiXCR; each CDR3 protein has one entry. The sample holds 550,000 to 600,000 distinct CDR3 sequences, over 9.5% seen once. Study-level findings and limits: Seasonal influenza vaccination, on each occasion, was suggested by the authors to recruit few new T cells.

A remark on this clonotype: The target antigen is unknown.

Sequenced material: PBMCs from blood, taken on the day of vaccination. The clonotype was recovered from a man aged 45-65 years who received an inactivated influenza vaccine.

The CDR3: CASRGQGDNSPLHF. CDR3 sequence (DNA): TGTGCCAGCAGAGGACAGGGTGATAATTCACCCCTCCACTTT. This chain connects TRBV7-2 to TRBJ1-6; TRBD1 agrees at 8 bases. The CDR3 is 14 residues long. The ends lost 6 bases at V and 5 bases at J; junction bases unmatched: 3. The germline V gene encodes CDR1 SGHTA and CDR2 FQGNSA.